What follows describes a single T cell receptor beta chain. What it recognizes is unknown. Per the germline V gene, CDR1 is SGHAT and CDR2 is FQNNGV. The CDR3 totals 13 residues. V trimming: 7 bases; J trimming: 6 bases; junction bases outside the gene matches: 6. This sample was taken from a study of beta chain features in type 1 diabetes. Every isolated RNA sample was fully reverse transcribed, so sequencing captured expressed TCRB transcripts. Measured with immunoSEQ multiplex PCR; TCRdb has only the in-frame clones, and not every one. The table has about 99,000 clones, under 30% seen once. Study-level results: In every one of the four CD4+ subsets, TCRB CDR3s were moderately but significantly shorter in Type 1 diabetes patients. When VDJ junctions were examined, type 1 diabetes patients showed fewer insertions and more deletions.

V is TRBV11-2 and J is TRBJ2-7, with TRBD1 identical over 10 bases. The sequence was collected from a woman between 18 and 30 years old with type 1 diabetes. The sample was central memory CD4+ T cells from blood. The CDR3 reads CASTLTGGGEQYF. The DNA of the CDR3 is TGTGCCAGCACCCTGACAGGGGGCGGCGAGCAGTACTTC.